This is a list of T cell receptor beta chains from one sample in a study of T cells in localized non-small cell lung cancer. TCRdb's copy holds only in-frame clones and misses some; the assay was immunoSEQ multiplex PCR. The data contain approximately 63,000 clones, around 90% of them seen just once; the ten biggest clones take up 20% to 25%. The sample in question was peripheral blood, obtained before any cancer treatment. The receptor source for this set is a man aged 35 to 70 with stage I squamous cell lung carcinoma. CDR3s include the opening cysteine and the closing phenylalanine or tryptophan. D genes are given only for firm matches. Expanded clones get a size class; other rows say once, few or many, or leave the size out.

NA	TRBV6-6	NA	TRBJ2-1	CASSYSTAFEQFF	TGTGCCAGCAGTTATTCAACGGCTTTTGAGCAGTTCTTC
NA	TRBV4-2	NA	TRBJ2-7	CASSQDRLAAEQYF	TGTGCCAGCAGCCAAGATCGTCTAGCAGCAGAGCAGTACTTC
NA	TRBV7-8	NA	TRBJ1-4	CASSLQGATNEKLFF	TGTGCCAGCAGCCTACAGGGAGCAACTAATGAAAAACTGTTTTTT
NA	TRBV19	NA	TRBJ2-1	CASSLQRRPNEQFF	TGTGCCAGTAGTCTCCAGCGGAGGCCCAATGAGCAGTTCTTC
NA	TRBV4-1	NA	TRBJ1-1	CASSHPDRLNTEAFF	TGCGCCAGCAGCCACCCCGACAGGCTGAACACTGAAGCTTTCTTT
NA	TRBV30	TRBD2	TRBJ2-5	CAWRVAGVRETQYF	TGTGCCTGGAGAGTAGCGGGAGTCCGGGAGACCCAGTACTTC
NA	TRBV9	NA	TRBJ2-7	CASSPNSGHLYEQYF	TGTGCCAGCAGTCCGAACTCGGGACACCTCTACGAGCAGTACTTC
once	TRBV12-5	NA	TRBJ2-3	CASGLDLDTQYF	TGTGCTAGTGGTTTGGATTTAGATACGCAGTATTTT
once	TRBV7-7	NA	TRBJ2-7	CASSPWGAAEQYF	TGTGCTAGCAGCCCGTGGGGGGCGGCAGAGCAGTACTTC
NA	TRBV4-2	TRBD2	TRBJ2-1	CASSPNLLAGGPREQFF	TGTGCCAGCAGCCCCAACCTTCTAGCGGGAGGCCCTAGGGAGCAGTTCTTC
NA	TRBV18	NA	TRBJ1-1	CASSPRITENTEAFF	TGTGCCAGCTCACCACGTATTACAGAGAACACTGAAGCTTTCTTT
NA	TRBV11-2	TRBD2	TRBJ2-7	CASSLVWSGGNHEQYF	TGTGCCAGCAGCTTAGTGTGGAGCGGGGGTAACCACGAGCAGTACTTC
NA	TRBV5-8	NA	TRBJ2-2	CASSLWSGVAGELFF	TGTGCCAGCAGCTTGTGGTCAGGGGTCGCCGGGGAGCTGTTTTTT
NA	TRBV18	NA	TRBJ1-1	CASSPSGTEAFF	TGTGCCAGCTCACCCAGCGGAACTGAAGCTTTCTTT
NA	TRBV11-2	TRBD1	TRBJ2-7	CASSPPDREREQYF	TGTGCCAGCAGCCCCCCGGACAGGGAACGGGAGCAGTACTTC
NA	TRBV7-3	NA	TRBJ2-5	CASSLNSYETQYF	TGTGCCAGCAGCTTAAATTCATACGAGACCCAGTACTTC
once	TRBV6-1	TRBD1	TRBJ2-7	CASSLIWTGSNEQYF	TGTGCCAGCAGTCTCATTTGGACAGGGTCAAACGAGCAGTACTTC
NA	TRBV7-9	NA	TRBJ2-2	CASSPLQEYPPGELFF	TGTGCCAGCAGTCCACTACAAGAATACCCCCCCGGGGAGCTGTTTTTT
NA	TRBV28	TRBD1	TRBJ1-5	CASSLQGVRQPQHF	TGTGCCAGCAGTTTACAGGGGGTGCGACAGCCCCAGCATTTT
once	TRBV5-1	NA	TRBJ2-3	CASSLQGLSTDTQYF	TGCGCCAGCAGCTTGCAAGGACTCAGCACAGATACGCAGTATTTT
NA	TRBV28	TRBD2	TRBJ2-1	CASKIAGSSYNEQFF	TGTGCCAGCAAAATAGCGGGAAGCTCCTACAATGAGCAGTTCTTC
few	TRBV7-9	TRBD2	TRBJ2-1	CASSLSLAGSYNEQFF	TGTGCCAGCAGCTTATCCCTAGCGGGGAGCTACAATGAGCAGTTCTTC
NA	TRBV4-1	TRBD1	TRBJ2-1	CASSPPDRAPYNEQFF	TGCGCCAGCAGCCCCCCTGACAGGGCCCCCTACAATGAGCAGTTCTTC
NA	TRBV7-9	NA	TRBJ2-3	CASSLAWGSTDTQYF	TGTGCCAGCAGCTTAGCGTGGGGCAGCACAGATACGCAGTATTTT
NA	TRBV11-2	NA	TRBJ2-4	CASTSWTTRKNIQYF	TGTGCCAGCACGTCCTGGACTACGCGAAAAAACATTCAGTACTTC
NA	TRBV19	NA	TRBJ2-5	CASSIVQGNQETQYF	TGTGCCAGTAGTATAGTCCAGGGAAACCAAGAGACCCAGTACTTC
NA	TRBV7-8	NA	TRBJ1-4	CASRARTQGTNEKLFF	TGTGCCAGCAGGGCTCGGACGCAGGGGACTAATGAAAAACTGTTTTTT
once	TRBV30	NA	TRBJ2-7	CAWRVLAEQYF	TGTGCCTGGAGGGTCCTTGCCGAGCAGTACTTC
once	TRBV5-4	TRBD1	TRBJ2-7	CASSFARTGYEQYF	TGTGCCAGCAGCTTTGCCAGGACAGGCTACGAGCAGTACTTC
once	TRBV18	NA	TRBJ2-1	CASSPMGESYNEQFF	TGTGCCAGCTCACCAATGGGGGAGTCCTACAATGAGCAGTTCTTC
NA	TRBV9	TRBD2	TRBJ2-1	CASSSSGRIPYNEQFF	TGTGCCAGCAGCTCTAGCGGGAGAATCCCCTACAATGAGCAGTTCTTC
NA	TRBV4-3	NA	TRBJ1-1	CASSQDSLMNTEAFF	TGCGCCAGCAGCCAGGACAGCCTCATGAACACTGAAGCTTTCTTT
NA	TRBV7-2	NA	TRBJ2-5	CASSSTGTPPETQYF	TGTGCCAGCAGCTCTACAGGAACCCCTCCAGAGACCCAGTACTTC